A selection of T cell receptor beta chains follows, all from one sample in a study of cytomegalovirus exposure and HLA in healthy donors. The method was immunoSEQ multiplex PCR; TCRdb's version includes in-frame clones alone and lacks a portion of them. Among 150,000 to 200,000 clones, more than 65% were seen once, and the ten largest hold 4.5% to 7.5%. The sequencing sample was made of PBMCs. These receptor sequences come from a woman under 40 in good health and CMV-seropositive. CDR3s include the opening cysteine and the closing phenylalanine or tryptophan. A D gene is named only where the DNA matches it firmly. For some rows the clone size is stated as once, few or many, or as a class when expanded; others skip it.

clone_size	j_call	d_call	v_call	cdr3_aa	cdr3_nt
.	TRBJ2-7	TRBD1	TRBV7-6	CASSLTGGRHEQYF	TGTGCCAGCAGCTTAACAGGGGGGAGACACGAGCAGTACTTC
.	TRBJ2-1	TRBD2	TRBV7-9	CASSLTSGGADEQFF	TGTGCCAGCAGTCTAACTAGCGGGGGGGCAGATGAGCAGTTCTTC
.	TRBJ2-7	.	TRBV7-9	CASRDSAYEQYF	TGTGCCAGCAGGGACAGCGCCTACGAGCAGTACTTC
.	TRBJ1-3	.	TRBV10-3	CAISESGSSGNTIYF	TGTGCCATCAGTGAGTCGGGGAGCTCTGGAAACACCATATATTTT
.	TRBJ2-7	TRBD1	TRBV5-6	CASSRQGLREQYF	TGTGCCAGCAGCAGACAGGGCCTACGCGAGCAGTACTTC
.	TRBJ1-1	.	TRBV7-6	CASSLRQPGTEAFF	TGTGCCAGCAGCTTAAGGCAGCCGGGCACTGAAGCTTTCTTT
.	TRBJ1-4	.	TRBV5-1	CASSPDSRAEKLFF	TGCGCCAGCAGCCCGGACAGCCGCGCAGAAAAACTGTTTTTT
.	TRBJ2-7	.	TRBV7-2	CASSPGLASYEQYF	TGTGCCAGCAGCCCAGGGTTGGCCTCCTACGAGCAGTACTTC
.	TRBJ1-4	.	TRBV19	CASSMSPGILRGEKLFF	TGTGCCAGTAGTATGTCCCCGGGCATCCTGCGGGGTGAAAAACTGTTTTTT
once	TRBJ1-4	.	TRBV6-6	CASSYQGSNEKLFF	TGTGCCAGCAGTTACCAGGGGTCTAATGAAAAACTGTTTTTT
.	TRBJ2-2	TRBD2	TRBV5-4	CASSNGTSGRGELFF	TGTGCCAGCAGCAACGGGACTAGCGGGAGGGGGGAGCTGTTTTTT
.	TRBJ2-1	TRBD2	TRBV7-9	CASRTSGTGRSRNEQFF	TGTGCCAGCAGGACTAGCGGGACAGGACGAAGTAGGAATGAGCAGTTCTTC
.	TRBJ2-1	TRBD2	TRBV4-2	CASSSLATINEQFF	TGTGCCAGCAGCTCACTAGCGACTATCAATGAGCAGTTCTTC
.	TRBJ2-7	.	TRBV7-2	CASSRPGHYEQYF	TGTGCCAGCAGCCGCCCGGGACATTACGAGCAGTACTTC
.	TRBJ2-2	TRBD2	TRBV4-3	CASSQDIAGGNTGELFF	TGCGCCAGCAGCCAAGATATAGCGGGGGGGAACACCGGGGAGCTGTTTTTT
.	TRBJ1-2	.	TRBV5-5	CASSLGGGPNYGYTF	TGTGCCAGCAGCTTGGGTGGAGGGCCCAACTATGGCTACACCTTC
.	TRBJ2-5	.	TRBV6-1	CASNEQFQETQYF	TGTGCCAGCAACGAACAGTTCCAAGAGACCCAGTACTTC
.	TRBJ1-1	.	TRBV14	CASSPLGGGGTEAFF	TGTGCCAGCAGCCCCCTGGGGGGAGGGGGCACTGAAGCTTTCTTT